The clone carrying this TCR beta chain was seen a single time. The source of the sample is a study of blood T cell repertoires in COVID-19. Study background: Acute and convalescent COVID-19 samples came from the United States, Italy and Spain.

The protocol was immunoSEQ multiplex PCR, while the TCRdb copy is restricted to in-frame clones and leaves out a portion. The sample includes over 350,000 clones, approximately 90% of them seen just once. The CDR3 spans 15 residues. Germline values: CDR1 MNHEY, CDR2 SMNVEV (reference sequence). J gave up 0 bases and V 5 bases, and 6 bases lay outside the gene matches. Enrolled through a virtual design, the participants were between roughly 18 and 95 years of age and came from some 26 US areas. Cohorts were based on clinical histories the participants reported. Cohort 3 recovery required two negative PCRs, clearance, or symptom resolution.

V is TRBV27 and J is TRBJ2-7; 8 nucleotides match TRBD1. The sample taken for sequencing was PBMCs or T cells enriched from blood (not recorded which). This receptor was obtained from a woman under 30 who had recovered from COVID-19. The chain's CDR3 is CASSPRDRRSYEQYF. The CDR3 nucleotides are TGTGCCAGCAGTCCGAGGGACAGGCGCTCCTACGAGCAGTACTTC.